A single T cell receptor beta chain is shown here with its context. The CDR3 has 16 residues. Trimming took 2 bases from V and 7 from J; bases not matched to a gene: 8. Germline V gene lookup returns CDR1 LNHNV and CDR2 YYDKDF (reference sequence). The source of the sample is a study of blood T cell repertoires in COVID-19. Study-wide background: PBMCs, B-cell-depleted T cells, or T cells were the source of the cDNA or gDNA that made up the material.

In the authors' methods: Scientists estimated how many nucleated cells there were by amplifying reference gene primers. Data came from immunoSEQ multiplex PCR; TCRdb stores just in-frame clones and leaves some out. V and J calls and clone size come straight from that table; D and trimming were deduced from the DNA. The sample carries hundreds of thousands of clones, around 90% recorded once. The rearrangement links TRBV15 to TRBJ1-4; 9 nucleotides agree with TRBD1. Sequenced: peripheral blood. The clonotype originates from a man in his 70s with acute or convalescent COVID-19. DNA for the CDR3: TGTGCCACCAGCAGATCCCCCGGGACAGGGATTGAAAAACTGTTTTTT. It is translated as CATSRSPGTGIEKLFF. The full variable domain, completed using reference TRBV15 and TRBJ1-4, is DAMVIQNPRYQVTQFGKPVTLSCSQTLNHNVMYWYQQKSSQAPKLLFHYYDKDFNNEADTPDNFQSRRPNTSFCFLDIRSPGLGDTAMYLCATSRSPGTGIEKLFFGSGTQLSVL.